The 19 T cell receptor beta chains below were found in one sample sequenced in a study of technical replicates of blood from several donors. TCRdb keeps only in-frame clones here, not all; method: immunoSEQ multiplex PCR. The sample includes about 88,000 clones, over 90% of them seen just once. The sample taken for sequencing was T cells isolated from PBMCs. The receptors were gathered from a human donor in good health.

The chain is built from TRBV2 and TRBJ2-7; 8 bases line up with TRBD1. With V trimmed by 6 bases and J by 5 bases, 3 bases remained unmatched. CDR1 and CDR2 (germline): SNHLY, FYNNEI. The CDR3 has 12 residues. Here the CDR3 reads CASRWTGNEQYF. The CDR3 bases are TGTGCCAGCAGATGGACAGGGAACGAGCAGTACTTC. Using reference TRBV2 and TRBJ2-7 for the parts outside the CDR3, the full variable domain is EPEVTQTPSHQVTQMGQEVILRCVPISNHLYFYWYRQILGQKVEFLVSFYNNEISEKSEIFDDQFSVERPDGSNFTLKIRSTKLEDSAMYFCASRWTGNEQYFGPGTRLTVT.

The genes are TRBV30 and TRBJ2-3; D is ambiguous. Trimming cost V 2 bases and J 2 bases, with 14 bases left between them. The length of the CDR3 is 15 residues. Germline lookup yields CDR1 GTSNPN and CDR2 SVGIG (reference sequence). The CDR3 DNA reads TGTGCCTGGAGTTCGATTAGGAGTAACACAGATACGCAGTATTTT. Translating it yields CAWSSIRSNTDTQYF.

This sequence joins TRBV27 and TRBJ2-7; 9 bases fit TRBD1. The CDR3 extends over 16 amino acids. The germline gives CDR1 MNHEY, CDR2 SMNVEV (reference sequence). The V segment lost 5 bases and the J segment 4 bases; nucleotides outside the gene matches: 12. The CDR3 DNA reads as TGTGCCAGCAGTACCGGGACAGGGAGGAAGTTTTACGAGCAGTACTTC. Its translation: CASSTGTGRKFYEQYF.

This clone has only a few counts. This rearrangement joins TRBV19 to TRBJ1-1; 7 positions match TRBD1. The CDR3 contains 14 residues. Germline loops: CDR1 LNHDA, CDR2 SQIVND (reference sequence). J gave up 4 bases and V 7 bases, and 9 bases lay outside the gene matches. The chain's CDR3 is CASTETGIPTEAFF. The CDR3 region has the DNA TGTGCCAGTACCGAGACAGGGATCCCCACTGAAGCTTTCTTT.

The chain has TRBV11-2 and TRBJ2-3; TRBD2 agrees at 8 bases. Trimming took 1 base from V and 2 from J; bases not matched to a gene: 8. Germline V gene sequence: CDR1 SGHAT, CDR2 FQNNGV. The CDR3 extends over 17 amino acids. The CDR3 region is CASSLVLAGGLTDTQYF. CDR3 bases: TGTGCCAGCAGCTTAGTTCTGGCGGGGGGCCTCACAGATACGCAGTATTTT.

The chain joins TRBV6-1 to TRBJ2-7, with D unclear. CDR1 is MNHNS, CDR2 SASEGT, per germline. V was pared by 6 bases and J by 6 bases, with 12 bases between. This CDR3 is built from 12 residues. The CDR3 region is CASSRRLFEQYF. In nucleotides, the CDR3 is TGTGCCAGCAGCCGGCGACTGTTCGAGCAGTACTTC.

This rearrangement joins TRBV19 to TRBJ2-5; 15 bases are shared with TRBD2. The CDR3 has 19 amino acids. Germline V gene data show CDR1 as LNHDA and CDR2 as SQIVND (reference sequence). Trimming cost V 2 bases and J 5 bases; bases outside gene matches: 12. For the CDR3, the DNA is TGTGCCAGTAGTATACGGACTAGCGGGAGGGCCTTAGATGAGGAGACCCAGTACTTC. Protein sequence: CASSIRTSGRALDEETQYF.

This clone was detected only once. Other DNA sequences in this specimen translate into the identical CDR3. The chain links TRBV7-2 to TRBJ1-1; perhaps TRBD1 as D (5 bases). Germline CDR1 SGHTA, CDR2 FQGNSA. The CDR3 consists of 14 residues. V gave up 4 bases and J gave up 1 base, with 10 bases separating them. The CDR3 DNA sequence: TGTGCCAGCAGCTCCACAGGTGGGAACACTGAAGCTTTCTTT. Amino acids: CASSSTGGNTEAFF. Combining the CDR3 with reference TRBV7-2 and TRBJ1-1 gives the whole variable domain GAGVSQSPSNKVTEKGKDVELRCDPISGHTALYWYRQSLGQGLEFLIYFQGNSAPDKSGLPSDRFSAERTGGSVSTLTIQRTQQEDSAVYLCASSSTGGNTEAFFGQGTRLTVV.

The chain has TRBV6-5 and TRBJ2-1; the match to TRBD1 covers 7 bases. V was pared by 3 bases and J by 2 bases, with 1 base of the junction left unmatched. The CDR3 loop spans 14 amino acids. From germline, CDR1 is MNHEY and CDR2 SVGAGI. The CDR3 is CASSYGTAYNEQFF. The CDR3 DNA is TGTGCCAGCAGTTATGGGACAGCCTACAATGAGCAGTTCTTC.

The CDR3 DNA reads as TGTGCCAGTAGTATATCTTACTATAGCAATCAGCCCCAGCATTTT. This encodes CASSISYYSNQPQHF. This chain connects TRBV19 to TRBJ1-5; no firm D call. The CDR3 is 15 residues long. The V end was cut by 2 bases, the J end by 0 bases, with 8 bases between. Germline V lookup: CDR1 LNHDA, CDR2 SQIVND (reference sequence).

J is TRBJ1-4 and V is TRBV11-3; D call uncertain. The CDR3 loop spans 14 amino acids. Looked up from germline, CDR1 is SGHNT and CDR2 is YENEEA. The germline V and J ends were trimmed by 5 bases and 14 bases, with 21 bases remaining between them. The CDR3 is CASSPGPNVKTLFF. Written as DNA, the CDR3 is TGTGCCAGCAGCCCTGGCCCCAACGTGAAAACCCTGTTTTTT.

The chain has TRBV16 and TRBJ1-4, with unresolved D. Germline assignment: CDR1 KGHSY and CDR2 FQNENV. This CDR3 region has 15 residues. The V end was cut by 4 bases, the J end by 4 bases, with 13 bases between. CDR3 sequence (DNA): TGTGCCAGCAGCCGGCTGGGCGGGAGTAATGAAAAACTGTTTTTT. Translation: CASSRLGGSNEKLFF.

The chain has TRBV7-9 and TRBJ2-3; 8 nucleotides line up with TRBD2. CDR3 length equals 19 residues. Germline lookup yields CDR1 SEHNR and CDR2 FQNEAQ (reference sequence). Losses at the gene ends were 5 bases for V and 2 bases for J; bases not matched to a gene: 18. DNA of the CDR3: TGTGCCAGCAGCCCTTCCCGAAGGGAGAATAGCGGGATCACAGATACGCAGTATTTT. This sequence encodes CASSPSRRENSGITDTQYF.

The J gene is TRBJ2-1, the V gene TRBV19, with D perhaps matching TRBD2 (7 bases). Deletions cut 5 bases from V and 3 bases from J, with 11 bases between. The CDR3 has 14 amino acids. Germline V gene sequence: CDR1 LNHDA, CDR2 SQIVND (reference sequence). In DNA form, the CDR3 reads TGTGCCAGTAGTCCAGGGGAGGGCTACAATGAGCAGTTCTTC. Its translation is CASSPGEGYNEQFF. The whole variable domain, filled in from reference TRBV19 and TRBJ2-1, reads DGGITQSPKYLFRKEGQNVTLSCEQNLNHDAMYWYRQDPGQGLRLIYYSQIVNDFQKGDIAEGYSVSREKKESFPLTVTSAQKNPTAFYLCASSPGEGYNEQFFGPGTRLTVL.

This chain's CDR3 is CSIRQGYEQYF. CDR3 DNA: TGCAGCATACGACAGGGCTACGAGCAGTACTTC. This rearrangement joins TRBV29-1 to TRBJ2-7, with TRBD1 matching 7 bases. Germline V gene lookup returns CDR1 SQVTM and CDR2 ANQGSEA. V lost 8 bases and J lost 3; bases outside the gene matches: 4. The CDR3 is made up of 11 amino acids.

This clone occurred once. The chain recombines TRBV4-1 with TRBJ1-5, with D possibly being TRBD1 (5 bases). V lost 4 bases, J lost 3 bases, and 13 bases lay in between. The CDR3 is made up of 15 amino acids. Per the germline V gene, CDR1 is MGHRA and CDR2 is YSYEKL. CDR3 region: CASSPGLLSNQPQHF. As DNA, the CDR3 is TGCGCCAGCAGCCCGGGACTCCTTTCCAATCAGCCCCAGCATTTT.

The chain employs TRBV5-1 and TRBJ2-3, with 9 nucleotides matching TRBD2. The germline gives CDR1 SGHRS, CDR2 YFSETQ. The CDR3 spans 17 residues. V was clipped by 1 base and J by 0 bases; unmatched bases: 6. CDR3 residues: CASSLLLTSGSTDTQYF. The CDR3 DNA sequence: TGCGCCAGCAGCTTGCTTCTGACTAGCGGAAGCACAGATACGCAGTATTTT. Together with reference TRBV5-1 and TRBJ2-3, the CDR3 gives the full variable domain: KAGVTQTPRYLIKTRGQQVTLSCSPISGHRSVSWYQQTPGQGLQFLFEYFSETQRNKGNFPGRFSGRQFSNSRSEMNVSTLELGDSALYLCASSLLLTSGSTDTQYFGPGTRLTVL.

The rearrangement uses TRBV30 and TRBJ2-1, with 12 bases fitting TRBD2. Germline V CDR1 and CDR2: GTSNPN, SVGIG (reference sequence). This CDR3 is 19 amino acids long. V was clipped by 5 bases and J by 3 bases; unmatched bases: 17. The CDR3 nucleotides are TGTGCCTGGTCGGGGCCGGGACTAGCGGGTACCTCTTACTACAATGAGCAGTTCTTC. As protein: CAWSGPGLAGTSYYNEQFF.

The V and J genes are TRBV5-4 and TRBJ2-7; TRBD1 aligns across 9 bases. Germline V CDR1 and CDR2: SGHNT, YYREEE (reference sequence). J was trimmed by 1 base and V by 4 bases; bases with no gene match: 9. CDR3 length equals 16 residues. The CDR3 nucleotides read TGTGCCAGCAGCATGGACAGGGGTTTAGGGTCCTACGAGCAGTACTTC. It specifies CASSMDRGLGSYEQYF. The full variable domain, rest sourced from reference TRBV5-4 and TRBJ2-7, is ETGVTQSPTHLIKTRGQQVTLRCSSQSGHNTVSWYQQALGQGPQFIFQYYREEENGRGNFPPRFSGLQFPNYSSELNVNALELDDSALYLCASSMDRGLGSYEQYFGPGTRLTVT.